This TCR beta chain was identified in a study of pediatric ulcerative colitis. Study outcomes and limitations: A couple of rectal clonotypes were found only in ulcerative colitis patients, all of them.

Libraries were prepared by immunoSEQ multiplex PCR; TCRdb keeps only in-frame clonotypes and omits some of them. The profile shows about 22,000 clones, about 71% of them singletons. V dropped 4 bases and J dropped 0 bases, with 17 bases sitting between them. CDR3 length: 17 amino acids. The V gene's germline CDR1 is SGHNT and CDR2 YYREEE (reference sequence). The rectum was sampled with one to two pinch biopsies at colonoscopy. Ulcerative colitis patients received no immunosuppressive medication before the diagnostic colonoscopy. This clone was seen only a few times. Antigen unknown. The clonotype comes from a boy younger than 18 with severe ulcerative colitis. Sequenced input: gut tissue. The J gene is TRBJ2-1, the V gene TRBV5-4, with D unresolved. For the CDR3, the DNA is TGTGCCAGCAGCACCAGAATCCGAGTCAGCTCCTACAATGAGCAGTTCTTC. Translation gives CASSTRIRVSSYNEQFF.